The entry that follows covers one T cell receptor beta chain sequence. Its binding antigen is unknown. No clone much larger than this one lies a single base away; base qualities are absent. The data belong to a study of blood T cell repertoires in COVID-19 (dated by TCRdb to about 2020). With respect to the entire study: The collaborator samples originated in the United States, Italy and Spain and spanned the acute and convalescent phases of COVID-19. HLA class I and class II types, where available, came from metadata supplied by the sample provider rather than from assay-based typing. Deeply sampled blood TCRbeta repertoires from subjects exposed to, actively infected with, or recovered from COVID-19 were included in the dataset. Samples were obtained from the ongoing ImmuneRACE study (first 160 participants) and from 950 to 1,500 subjects provided by 6 global collaborators. A freely available public database, intended as a resource for researchers studying the immune response to SARS-CoV-2, is where the repertoires were released. The prospective study material was composed of cDNA or gDNA derived from T cells, B-cell-depleted T cells, or PBMCs. A de-identified subject ID, COVID-19 status, age in years and sex were almost always included in the sample metadata. Results the study describes overall, beyond this receptor: The quantity of clinical and demographic metadata differed by source and by participant and was supplied without curation.

At one collaborating source in Seattle, patients were enrolled during active infection and were followed longitudinally through the course of disease. Whole blood was collected in K2EDTA tubes by collaborating institutions according to the institutions' own protocols. For TCRbeta analysis, collaborators shipped samples in one of three forms: frozen whole blood, isolated PBMCs, or DNA extracted from either of those sample types. TCRbeta CDR3 regions were amplified from genomic DNA by means of the immunoSEQ Assay, a bias-controlled multiplex PCR. The study's processing was this. The number of nucleated cells in each sample was estimated by amplification of reference gene primers within the assay. To quantify the absolute abundance of each unique TCRbeta CDR3 rearrangement, sequence reads were collapsed and filtered. For each sample, productive Simpson clonality was calculated as the square root of Simpson's diversity index across productive rearrangements. In its TCRdb copy, this immuneACCESS table keeps in-frame sequences only and misses some clones. Where compared with another copy, unresolved V genes explain less than half of these, and the others have no known cause. The DNA gave D and trimming, while V, J and clone size come from that table. This sample gives about 440,000 clones in total; approximately 88% of them show up just once. The ten largest clones take up roughly 12% of the sample.

Sequenced material: peripheral blood. The receptor was isolated from a woman aged 50 to 60 with COVID-19, enrolled during active disease.

The DNA is as follows: TGTGCCAGCAGCCGGGACTGGCTCTACACCTTC. This gives the protein CASSRDWLYTF. Here the chain combines TRBV5-8 and TRBJ1-2; the D region possibly corresponds to TRBD1 (5 bases align). Spanning cysteine to phenylalanine, the CDR3 consists of 11 amino acids. The kept DNA is CDR3 alone, 33 bases in frame from the first base. In the germline V gene, CDR1 corresponds to SGHTS and CDR2 to YDEGEE. Trimming takes 4 bases from V and 10 bases from J, and the germline ends sit 11 bases apart.